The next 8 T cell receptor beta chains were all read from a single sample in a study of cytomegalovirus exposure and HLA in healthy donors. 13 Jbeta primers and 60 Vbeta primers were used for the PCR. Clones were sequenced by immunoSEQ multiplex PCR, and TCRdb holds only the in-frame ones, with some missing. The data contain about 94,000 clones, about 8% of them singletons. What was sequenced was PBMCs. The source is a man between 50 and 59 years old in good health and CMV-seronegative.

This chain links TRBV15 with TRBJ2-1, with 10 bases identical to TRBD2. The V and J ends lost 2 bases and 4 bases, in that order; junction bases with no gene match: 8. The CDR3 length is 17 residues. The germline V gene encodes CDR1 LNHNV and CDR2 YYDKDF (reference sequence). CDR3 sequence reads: CATSRISGLAQYNEQFF. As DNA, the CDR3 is TGTGCCACCAGCAGAATCTCGGGACTAGCGCAATACAATGAGCAGTTCTTC.

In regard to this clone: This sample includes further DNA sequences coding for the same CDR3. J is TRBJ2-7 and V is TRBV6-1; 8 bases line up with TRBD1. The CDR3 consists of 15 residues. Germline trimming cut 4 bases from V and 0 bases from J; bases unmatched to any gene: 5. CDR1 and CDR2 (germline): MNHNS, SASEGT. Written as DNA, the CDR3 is TGTGCCAGCAGTGGATGGACAGGGAGCTCCTACGAGCAGTACTTC. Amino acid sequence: CASSGWTGSSYEQYF.

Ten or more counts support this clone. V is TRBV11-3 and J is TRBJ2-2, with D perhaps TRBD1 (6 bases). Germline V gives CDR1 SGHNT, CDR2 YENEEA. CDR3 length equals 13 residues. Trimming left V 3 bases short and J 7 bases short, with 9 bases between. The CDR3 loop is CASSFTTGGELFF. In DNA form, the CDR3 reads TGTGCCAGCAGCTTCACGACAGGCGGGGAGCTGTTTTTT.

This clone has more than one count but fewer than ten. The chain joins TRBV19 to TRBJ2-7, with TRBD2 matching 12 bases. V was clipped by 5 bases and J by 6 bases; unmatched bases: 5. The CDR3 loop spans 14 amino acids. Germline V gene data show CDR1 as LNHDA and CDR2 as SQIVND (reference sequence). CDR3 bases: TGTGCCAGTAGTTTTACACTAGCGGGGGGCGAGCAGTACTTC. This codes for CASSFTLAGGEQYF.

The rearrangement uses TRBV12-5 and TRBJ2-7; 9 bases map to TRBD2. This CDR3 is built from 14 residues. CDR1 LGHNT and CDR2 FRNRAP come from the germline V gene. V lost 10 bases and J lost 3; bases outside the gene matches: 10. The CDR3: CATRGREGYYEQYF. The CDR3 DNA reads TGTGCTACCCGGGGGCGGGAGGGGTACTACGAGCAGTACTTC.

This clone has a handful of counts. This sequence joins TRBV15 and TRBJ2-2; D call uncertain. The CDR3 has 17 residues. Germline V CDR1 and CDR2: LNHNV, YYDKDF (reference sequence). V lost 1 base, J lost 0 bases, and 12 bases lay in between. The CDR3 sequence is CATSRVPRSANTGELFF. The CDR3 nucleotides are TGTGCCACCAGCAGAGTGCCCCGGAGCGCGAACACCGGGGAGCTGTTTTTT.

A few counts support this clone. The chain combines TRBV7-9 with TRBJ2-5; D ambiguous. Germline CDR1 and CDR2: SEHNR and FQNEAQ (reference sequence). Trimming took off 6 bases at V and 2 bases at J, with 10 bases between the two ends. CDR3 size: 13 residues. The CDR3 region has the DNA TGTGCCAGCAGTAGCAGTAATCAAGAGACCCAGTACTTC. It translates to CASSSSNQETQYF.

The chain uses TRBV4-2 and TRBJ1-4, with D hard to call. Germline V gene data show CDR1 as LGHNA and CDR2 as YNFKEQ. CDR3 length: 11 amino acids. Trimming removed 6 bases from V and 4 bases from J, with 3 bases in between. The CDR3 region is CASRLNEKLFF. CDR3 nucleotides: TGTGCCAGCAGACTTAATGAAAAACTGTTTTTT.